The T cell receptor beta chain under discussion was sequenced for a study of T cell repertoires in cytomegalovirus infection. Looking at the study overall: Matching HLA type, along with CMV infection, was indicated by public TCR beta signatures.

Germline V gene lookup returns CDR1 SGHVS and CDR2 FQNEAQ. The V gene lost 1 base and the J gene lost 0 bases, with 10 bases spanning the gap. CDR3 length equals 17 residues. This clonotype has ten or more counts. Antigen specificity is unknown. Study findings and constraints: Cumulative frequency of public TCR beta families picked out carriers of CMV plus the relevant HLA.

TCRdb fed the reads into MiXCR, producing one record per CDR3 protein. The table records 350,000 to 500,000 distinct CDR3 sequences, 31% of them present only once. The chain uses TRBV7-8 and TRBJ1-6; maybe TRBD1 (5 bases). Sequenced input: PBMCs. This TCR was recovered from a human donor in good health (CMV status not recorded). Some clones in this sample may be carry-over from other donors' samples. This CDR3 is CASSLVGGNSYNSPLHF. The CDR3 region has the DNA TGTGCCAGCAGCTTAGTGGGGGGGAACTCCTATAATTCACCCCTCCACTTT.